This is a list of T cell receptor beta chains from one sample in a study of T cells in Graves' hyperthyroidism and ophthalmopathy. TCRdb processed the multiplex PCR reads anew with MiXCR; each CDR3 protein has one entry. The table records hundreds of thousands of distinct CDR3 sequences, around 15% of them present only once. The sample taken for sequencing was blood. These receptors were taken from a man aged 18 to 35 with Graves' ophthalmopathy. CDR3s include the opening cysteine and the closing phenylalanine or tryptophan. Each record gives: J gene, V gene, D gene, clone size, CDR3 protein, CDR3 DNA. The D gene is left open where the match is weak. Only some rows state a clone size, as once, few, many or a class for expanded clones.

>TRBJ2-1|TRBV6-2/TRBV6-3|TRBD2|many
CASRGLAGTSYNEQFF
TGTGCCAGCCGCGGACTAGCGGGAACCTCCTACAATGAGCAGTTCTTC
>TRBJ2-5|TRBV20-1|TRBD2|-
CSARTPAGGHQETQYF
TGCAGTGCTAGAACCCCAGCGGGGGGCCACCAAGAGACCCAGTACTTC
>TRBJ2-3|TRBV3-1|TRBD2|-
CASSHFGLAGGPTDTQYF
TGTGCCAGCAGCCATTTCGGACTAGCGGGAGGGCCTACAGATACGCAGTATTTT
>TRBJ2-5|TRBV3-1|TRBD1|few
CASSQDGAGGAKTQYF
TGTGCCAGCAGCCAAGATGGGGCAGGGGGCGCAAAGACCCAGTACTTC
>TRBJ1-5|TRBV27|-|-
CASSFIAASQPQHF
TGTGCCAGCAGTTTCATAGCCGCCAGTCAGCCCCAGCATTTT
>TRBJ2-2|TRBV27|TRBD2|many
CASSLGLADTGELFF
TGTGCCAGCAGTTTGGGACTAGCGGACACCGGGGAGCTGTTTTTT
>TRBJ1-4|TRBV27|-|many
CASIPGADNSTNEKLFF
TGTGCCAGCATTCCCGGAGCGGACAACTCAACTAATGAAAAACTGTTTTTT
>TRBJ1-1|TRBV10-3|-|many
CAISESETGRTEAFF
TGTGCCATCAGTGAGTCCGAGACAGGTCGAACTGAAGCTTTCTTT
>TRBJ2-5|TRBV10-1|-|many
CASSPNTETQYF
TGCGCCAGCAGTCCGAATACGGAGACCCAGTACTTC
>TRBJ2-5|TRBV30|-|many
CAWRFGEETQYF
TGTGCCTGGAGATTTGGGGAAGAGACCCAGTACTTC
>TRBJ1-1|TRBV4-1|TRBD1|few
CASSQDRQGAPKTEAFF
TGCGCCAGCAGCCAAGATCGGCAGGGGGCCCCGAAAACTGAAGCTTTCTTT
>TRBJ1-1|TRBV20-1|TRBD1|many
CSARGTGQVHRRTEAFF
TGCAGTGCTAGGGGAACGGGACAGGTTCATCGCCGGACTGAAGCTTTCTTT
>TRBJ2-1|TRBV6-6|-|many
CASSYGDSKGYNEQFF
TGTGCCAGCAGTTACGGAGACAGCAAGGGGTACAATGAGCAGTTCTTC
>TRBJ2-2|TRBV4-1|-|-
CASSQDGDSYNTGELFF
TGCGCCAGCAGCCAAGATGGTGACTCCTACAACACCGGGGAGCTGTTTTTT
>TRBJ2-7|TRBV6-1|-|many
CASSVLGESYEQYF
TGTGCCAGCAGCGTACTAGGGGAAAGCTACGAGCAGTACTTC
>TRBJ1-4|TRBV12-3/TRBV12-4|-|many
CASSLRAGVNEKLFF
TGTGCCAGCAGTTTAAGGGCAGGGGTTAATGAAAAACTGTTTTTT
>TRBJ2-5|TRBV20-1|TRBD1|few
CSARISGGEETQYF
TGCAGTGCTAGAATCTCAGGGGGTGAGGAGACCCAGTACTTC
>TRBJ2-7|TRBV18|-|many
CASSDPPSDTYEQYF
TGTGCCAGCTCGGACCCCCCGAGTGACACCTACGAGCAGTACTTC
>TRBJ2-4|TRBV30|-|many
CACRRRAKNIQYF
TGTGCCTGCCGTAGGCGAGCCAAAAACATTCAGTACTTC
>TRBJ1-2|TRBV15|-|few
CATSRDGTRFYGYTF
TGTGCCACCAGCAGAGATGGGACACGGTTTTATGGCTACACCTTC
>TRBJ2-1|TRBV12-3/TRBV12-4|TRBD1|-
CASSTGTAEFF
TGTGCCAGCAGTACCGGGACAGCCGAATTCTTC
>TRBJ1-5|TRBV4-1|-|-
CASSQGPGETQPQHF
TGCGCCAGCAGCCAAGGACCAGGGGAGACTCAGCCCCAGCATTTT
>TRBJ1-2|TRBV30|-|many
CAWRIQVPYGYTF
TGTGCCTGGAGGATACAGGTCCCCTATGGCTACACCTTC
>TRBJ2-1|TRBV15|-|many
CATSRDPGTSYNEQFF
TGTGCCACCAGCAGAGATCCGGGAACCTCCTACAATGAGCAGTTCTTC
>TRBJ2-1|TRBV19|-|few
CASSWGFGEQFF
TGTGCCAGTAGTTGGGGGTTCGGTGAGCAGTTCTTC